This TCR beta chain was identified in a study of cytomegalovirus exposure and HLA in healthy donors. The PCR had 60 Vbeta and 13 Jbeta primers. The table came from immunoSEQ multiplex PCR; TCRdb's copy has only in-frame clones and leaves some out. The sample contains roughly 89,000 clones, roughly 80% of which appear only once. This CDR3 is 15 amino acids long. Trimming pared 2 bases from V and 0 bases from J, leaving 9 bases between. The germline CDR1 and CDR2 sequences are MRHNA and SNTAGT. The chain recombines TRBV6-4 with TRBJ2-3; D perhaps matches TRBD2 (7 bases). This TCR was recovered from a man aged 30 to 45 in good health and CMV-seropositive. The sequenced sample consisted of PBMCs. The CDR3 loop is CASSDGGASTDTQYF. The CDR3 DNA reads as TGTGCCAGCAGTGACGGGGGGGCCAGCACAGATACGCAGTATTTT.